This T cell receptor beta chain was recorded in a study of T cell repertoires in cytomegalovirus infection. Study observations and caveats: Cumulative frequency of public TCR beta families picked out carriers of CMV plus the relevant HLA. The ex vivo response was dominated by HLA-C-restricted CMV-specific TCR beta clonotypes.

V was clipped by 1 base and J by 7 bases, with 11 bases between them. Germline CDR1 reads DFQATT; CDR2 reads SNEGSKA (reference sequence). The CDR3 is 13 amino acids. This clonotype has more than one count but fewer than ten. What it binds is unknown. TCRdb reanalysed the reads using MiXCR and keeps one entry per CDR3 protein. Among 300,000 or so distinct CDR3 sequences listed, 20% to 30% were seen once. This receptor was obtained from a human donor in good health (CMV status not recorded). Some clones in this sample may be carry-over from other donors' samples. The V gene is TRBV20-1, the J gene TRBJ2-1; D remains ambiguous. The sequencing here drew on cultured PBMCs, taken from culture after CMV antigen stimulation. The CDR3 DNA sequence: TGCAGTGCTAGAGGACTCTTGCCTAATGAGCAGTTCTTC. Translation: CSARGLLPNEQFF.